This TCR beta chain was sequenced for a study of blood T cells in healthy people across ages. With a J-beta primer mix and a sample-barcoded 5' primer, a second PCR ran about 7 to 12 cycles. One entry per CDR3 protein results from TCRdb running MiXCR on the 5' RACE reads. The sample has 780,000 or so distinct CDR3 sequences; approximately 25% are singletons. CDR3 size: 14 residues. V lost 5 bases, J lost 9 bases, and 3 bases stayed unmatched. The V gene's germline CDR1 is SGHVS and CDR2 FQNEAQ. This clonotype showed up just a few times. The data also belong to a second study, concerning T cells of mothers and their children.

Sequenced: blood. This TCR came from a boy under 18 in good health. The J gene is TRBJ2-1, the V gene TRBV7-8, with TRBD2 identical over 14 bases. CDR3 amino acids: CASSETSGGAEQFF. CDR3 nucleotide sequence: TGTGCCAGCAGCGAGACTAGCGGGGGGGCTGAGCAGTTCTTC.